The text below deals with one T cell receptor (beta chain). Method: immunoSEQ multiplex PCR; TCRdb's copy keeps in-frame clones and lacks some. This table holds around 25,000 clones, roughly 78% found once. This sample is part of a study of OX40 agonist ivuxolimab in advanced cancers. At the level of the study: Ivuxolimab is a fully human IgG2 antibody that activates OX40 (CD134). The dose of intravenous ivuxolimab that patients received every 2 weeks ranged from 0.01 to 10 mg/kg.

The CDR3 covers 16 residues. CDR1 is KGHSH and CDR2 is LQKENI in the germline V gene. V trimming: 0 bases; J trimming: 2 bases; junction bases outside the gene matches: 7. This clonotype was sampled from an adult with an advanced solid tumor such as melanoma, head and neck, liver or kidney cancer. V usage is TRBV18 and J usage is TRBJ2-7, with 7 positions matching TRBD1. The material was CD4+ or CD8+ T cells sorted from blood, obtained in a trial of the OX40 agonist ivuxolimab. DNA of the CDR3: TGTGCCAGCTCACCACCTATCACGGACAGGACCTACGAGCAGTACTTC. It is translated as CASSPPITDRTYEQYF.